These 14 T cell receptor beta chains share one sample of origin, sequenced in a study of blood T cell repertoires in COVID-19. Generated by immunoSEQ multiplex PCR, the TCRdb table keeps only in-frame clones and is missing some. The repertoire holds about 160,000 clones, with over 70% as singletons. What was sequenced was peripheral blood. All receptors derive from a woman older than 75 with active or convalescent COVID-19.

This chain joins TRBV25-1 and TRBJ2-1; D is unclear. Germline assignment: CDR1 MGHDK and CDR2 SYGVNS. The CDR3 spans 13 residues. V lost 4 bases to trimming and J lost 8 bases, with 12 bases between them. The CDR3 here is CASSVSPVHEQFF. The DNA for the CDR3 is TGTGCCAGCAGTGTGAGCCCGGTCCATGAGCAGTTCTTC.

In DNA form, the CDR3 reads TGTGCCAGCAGTGAAGCCGGGGAAACTGAAGCTTTCTTT. Translating gives CASSEAGETEAFF. V gene TRBV2 combines with J gene TRBJ1-1, with no clear D. The V gene lost 0 bases and the J gene lost 5 bases, with 7 bases spanning the gap. The CDR3 has 13 amino acids. The germline V gene encodes CDR1 SNHLY and CDR2 FYNNEI.

This clone was detected once. The chain is built from TRBV7-6 and TRBJ2-2; perhaps TRBD2 as D (5 bases). Germline values: CDR1 SGHVS, CDR2 FNYEAQ. This CDR3 is built from 10 residues. The CDR3 DNA sequence: TGTGCAGAGGGAACCGGGGAGCTGTTTTTT. Its protein product is CAEGTGELFF.

The chain carries TRBV10-2 and TRBJ2-5, with a possible D match to TRBD2 (5 bases). The length of the CDR3 is 15 residues. In germline, CDR1 is WSHSY, CDR2 SAAADI. V lost 7 bases and J lost 1, with 16 bases in between. In DNA form, the CDR3 reads TGCGCCAGCACAGAAAACTCTGGACTCCAAGAGACCCAGTACTTC. The encoded protein is CASTENSGLQETQYF.

DNA for the CDR3: TGTGCCAGCTCACCACCCGGGGATCAGCCCCAGCATTTT. Translation: CASSPPGDQPQHF. The chain couples TRBV18 to TRBJ1-5; no firm D call. Germline V lookup: CDR1 KGHSH, CDR2 LQKENI. V lost 0 bases, J lost 5 bases, and 5 bases lay in between. The CDR3 is 13 residues long.

This chain connects TRBV18 to TRBJ2-3; no definite D call. The germline V gene has CDR1 KGHSH and CDR2 LQKENI. The CDR3 runs 16 residues. Trimming stripped 6 bases from V and 6 bases from J, with 22 bases between. The CDR3 sequence is CASSPQEAAVADTQYF. In DNA form, the CDR3 reads TGTGCCAGCTCGCCTCAAGAGGCCGCAGTGGCGGATACGCAGTATTTT.

This clone was recorded only once. J is TRBJ2-1 and V is TRBV6-1; 9 nucleotides match TRBD1. The CDR3 spans 17 residues. V lost 3 bases, J lost 10 bases, and 16 bases stayed unmatched. The V gene's germline CDR1 is MNHNS and CDR2 SASEGT. The CDR3 spells CASSDRAHRDRVEEQFF. CDR3 coding DNA: TGTGCCAGCAGTGACCGTGCCCACCGGGACAGGGTAGAGGAGCAGTTCTTC.

A remark on this clone: This sample includes further DNA sequences coding for the same CDR3. This chain uses TRBV18 with TRBJ1-5; D not certain. From germline, CDR1 is KGHSH and CDR2 LQKENI. This CDR3 region has 14 residues. The V and J ends lost 2 bases and 3 bases respectively, with 8 bases between them. CDR3 bases: TGTGCCAGCTCACCAACCGGGGTCAATCAGCCCCAGCATTTT. Protein product: CASSPTGVNQPQHF.

As to this clone: The same CDR3 is also encoded by other DNA sequences in this sample. The chain links TRBV11-3 to TRBJ2-3; D is possibly TRBD1 (5 bases). This CDR3 contains 14 residues. Germline V lookup: CDR1 SGHNT, CDR2 YENEEA. V shed 4 bases and J shed 5 bases, with 13 bases lying between them. CDR3: CASSSPTAKDTQYF. Here the CDR3 DNA reads TGTGCCAGCAGCTCCCCGACAGCCAAAGATACGCAGTATTTT.

This rearrangement joins TRBV6-5 to TRBJ1-3; D is unclear. This CDR3 has 16 amino acids. Germline-derived CDR1 and CDR2 are MNHEY and SVGAGI. The germline V and J ends were trimmed by 0 bases and 0 bases, with 9 bases remaining between them. The chain's CDR3 is CASSYSSLNSGNTIYF. The DNA for the CDR3 is TGTGCCAGCAGTTACTCGTCCCTAAACTCTGGAAACACCATATATTTT.

This clone was observed at least ten times. The sample holds other DNA sequences that translate to the same CDR3. V and J are TRBV5-4 and TRBJ1-3, with TRBD1 matching 7 bases. The CDR3 covers 14 residues. The ends lost 2 bases at V and 1 base at J; junction bases unmatched: 0. Per the germline V gene, CDR1 is SGHNT and CDR2 is YYREEE (reference sequence). The CDR3 DNA sequence: TGTGCCAGCAGCTTACAGGGGTCTGGAAACACCATATATTTT. It specifies CASSLQGSGNTIYF.

CDR3 in DNA: TGTGCCAGCAGCTTGGACTTGCTAAACTATGGCTACACCTTC. Its translation: CASSLDLLNYGYTF. V gene TRBV5-4 combines with J gene TRBJ1-2; D gene unclear. Germline CDR1 reads SGHNT; CDR2 reads YYREEE (reference sequence). The V end was cut by 0 bases, the J end by 2 bases, with 8 bases between. The CDR3 totals 14 residues.

This clone showed up just a few times. V and J are TRBV6-5 and TRBJ1-2; 9 nucleotides agree with TRBD1. Germline loops: CDR1 MNHEY, CDR2 SVGAGI. Germline trimming cut 5 bases from V and 7 bases from J; bases unmatched to any gene: 8. The CDR3 consists of 14 residues. The CDR3 reads CASSPTGGMGGYTF. DNA of the CDR3: TGTGCCAGCAGTCCCACAGGGGGCATGGGTGGCTACACCTTC.

The chain is built from TRBV7-2 and TRBJ1-5; D perhaps matches TRBD1 (5 bases). Germline CDR1 and CDR2: SGHTA and FQGNSA. This CDR3 has 13 residues. V dropped 5 bases and J dropped 7 bases, with 12 bases sitting between them. CDR3 amino acids: CASSQGSKQPQHF. In nucleotides, the CDR3 is TGTGCCAGCAGCCAGGGTTCCAAACAGCCCCAGCATTTT.